This is a list of T cell receptor beta chains from one sample in a study of blood T cell repertoires in COVID-19. Profiling relied on immunoSEQ multiplex PCR, and the TCRdb table lists in-frame clones only, not all of them. The data show under 400,000 clones, 89% seen once. Sequencing was performed on peripheral blood. These receptors originate from a woman aged 60-75 years with COVID-19, enrolled during active disease. CDR3s include the opening cysteine and the closing phenylalanine or tryptophan. D genes are given only for firm matches. For some rows the clone size is stated as once, few or many, or as a class when expanded; others skip it.

abundance | j_gene | v_gene | d_gene | CDR3nt | CDR3aa
once | TRBJ1-6 | TRBV15 | NA | TGTGCCACCAGCAGAGACCAGGGGAGTAATTCACCCCTCCACTTT | CATSRDQGSNSPLHF
NA | TRBJ1-5 | TRBV2 | NA | TGTGCCAGCGAGGGAGGGGATCAGCCCCAGCATTTT | CASEGGDQPQHF
NA | TRBJ1-1 | TRBV5-1 | NA | TGCGCCAGCAGCTTCGACAGTGCGCCCACTGAAGCTTTCTTT | CASSFDSAPTEAFF
NA | TRBJ2-1 | TRBV7-9 | NA | TGTGCCAGCAGCCTTAAACCAAGCGATGAGCAGTTCTTC | CASSLKPSDEQFF
NA | TRBJ2-3 | TRBV5-4 | NA | TGTGCCAGCAGCTTCAGAACGGGGAGTACAGATACGCAGTATTTT | CASSFRTGSTDTQYF
NA | TRBJ2-3 | TRBV7-3 | NA | TGTGCCAGCAGCCAAGTGGGCACCTCAGAGGGAGATACGCAGTATTTT | CASSQVGTSEGDTQYF
NA | TRBJ2-5 | TRBV6-5 | NA | TGTGCCAGCAAGCAGGGCATGGAGACCCAGTACTTC | CASKQGMETQYF
NA | TRBJ2-2 | TRBV3-1/TRBV3-2 | TRBD1 | TGTGCCAGCAGCCAAGATCATAGGGGGCGCACCGGGGAGCTGTTTTTT | CASSQDHRGRTGELFF
NA | TRBJ1-6 | TRBV9 | NA | TGTGCCAGCAGCCTCGATGGCCAGGGGTATAATTCACCCCTCCACTTT | CASSLDGQGYNSPLHF
NA | TRBJ1-3 | TRBV6-1 | NA | TGTGCCAGCAGTGAAGCGGTGGAGGGCAGGGTGGTATCTGGAAACACCATATATTTT | CASSEAVEGRVVSGNTIYF
NA | TRBJ1-4 | TRBV6-6 | NA | TGTGCCAGCAGTTATGGGAAGGGGGAGGGGGAAAAACTGTTTTTT | CASSYGKGEGEKLFF
NA | TRBJ1-4 | TRBV29-1 | NA | TGCAGCGTTGCCCCCGAGTCTGGTGAAAAACTGTTTTTT | CSVAPESGEKLFF
NA | TRBJ2-7 | TRBV12-3/TRBV12-4 | TRBD1 | TGTGCCAGCGGGACAGGGCCCTCCTACGAGCAGTACTTC | CASGTGPSYEQYF
NA | TRBJ2-1 | TRBV18 | NA | TGTGCCAGCTCACGGGCCAACTCCGAGGGTGAGCAGTTCTTC | CASSRANSEGEQFF
once | TRBJ2-7 | TRBV7-2 | NA | TGTGCCAGCAGCTTAGTTTCTTCGCCCGCAGGGAACGAGCAGTACTTC | CASSLVSSPAGNEQYF
NA | TRBJ2-3 | TRBV5-1 | NA | TGCGCCAGCGTTTCGGGGGACACAGATACGCAGTATTTT | CASVSGDTDTQYF
NA | TRBJ2-7 | TRBV28 | NA | TGTGCCAGCAGTTTAATGGCCGCGACAGTTATTAAATTC | CASSLMAATVIKF
NA | TRBJ1-3 | TRBV6-5 | NA | TGTGCCAGTACCTCAGTCAAGTCTGGAAACACCATATATTTT | CASTSVKSGNTIYF
NA | TRBJ1-4 | TRBV5-1 | TRBD1 | TGCGCCAGCAGCCTCGGGACAGGGGCACTTAATGAAAAACTGTTTTTT | CASSLGTGALNEKLFF
many | TRBJ1-1 | TRBV7-2 | TRBD1 | TGTGCCAGCAGCTCCCGCTCAGGGGGCACTGAAGCTTTCTTT | CASSSRSGGTEAFF
NA | TRBJ1-3 | TRBV5-6 | NA | TGTGCCAGCAGCTTGTGGGAGAACAGGGCAGCCACCATATATTTT | CASSLWENRAATIYF
NA | TRBJ2-1 | TRBV13 | NA | TGTGCCAGCAGCCGAGGGGGTCGGGGAAGCTCCTACAATGAGCAGTTCTTC | CASSRGGRGSSYNEQFF
NA | TRBJ2-7 | TRBV4-2 | TRBD1 | TGTGCCAGCAGCCAGGGGGTAATGGGGACAGACAACTCCTACGAGCAGTACTTC | CASSQGVMGTDNSYEQYF
NA | TRBJ1-2 | TRBV6-5 | NA | TGTGCCAGCGGGGGGGCCAGGGGTAACTATGGCTACACCTTC | CASGGARGNYGYTF
NA | TRBJ1-3 | TRBV11-2 | TRBD1 | TGTGCCAGCAGCCCAGACAGGGTGAGGAACACCATATATTTT | CASSPDRVRNTIYF
NA | TRBJ1-2 | TRBV6-6 | NA | TGTGCCAGCAGTTACCACGGGAGTAACTATGGCTACACCTTC | CASSYHGSNYGYTF
NA | TRBJ2-7 | TRBV11-2 | TRBD1 | TGTGCCAGCAGCTTAGCTACAAGACAGGGGGGAAACGAGCAGTACTTC | CASSLATRQGGNEQYF
NA | TRBJ2-3 | TRBV6-5 | NA | TGTGCCAGCAGTTACTCCTCTAGGCCCACAGATACGCAGTATTTT | CASSYSSRPTDTQYF
NA | TRBJ2-7 | TRBV25-1 | NA | TGTGCCAGCAGTGATACGGCGGGTGGCGAGTACGAGCAGTACTTC | CASSDTAGGEYEQYF